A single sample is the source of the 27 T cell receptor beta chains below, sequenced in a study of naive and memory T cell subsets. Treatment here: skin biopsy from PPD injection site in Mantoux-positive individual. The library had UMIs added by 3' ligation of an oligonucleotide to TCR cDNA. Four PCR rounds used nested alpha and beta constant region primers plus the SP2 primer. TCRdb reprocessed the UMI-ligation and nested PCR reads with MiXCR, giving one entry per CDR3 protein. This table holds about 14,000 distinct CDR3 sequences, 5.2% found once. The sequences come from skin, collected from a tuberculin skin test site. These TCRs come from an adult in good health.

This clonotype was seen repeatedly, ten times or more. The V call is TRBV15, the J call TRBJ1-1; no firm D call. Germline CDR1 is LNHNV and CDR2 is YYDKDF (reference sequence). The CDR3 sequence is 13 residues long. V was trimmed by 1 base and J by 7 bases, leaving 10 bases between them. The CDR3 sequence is CATSRVLGYEAFF. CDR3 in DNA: TGTGCCACCAGCAGAGTTTTGGGTTATGAAGCTTTCTTT. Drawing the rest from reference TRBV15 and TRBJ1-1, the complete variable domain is DAMVIQNPRYQVTQFGKPVTLSCSQTLNHNVMYWYQQKSSQAPKLLFHYYDKDFNNEADTPDNFQSRRPNTSFCFLDIRSPGLGDTAMYLCATSRVLGYEAFFGQGTRLTVV.

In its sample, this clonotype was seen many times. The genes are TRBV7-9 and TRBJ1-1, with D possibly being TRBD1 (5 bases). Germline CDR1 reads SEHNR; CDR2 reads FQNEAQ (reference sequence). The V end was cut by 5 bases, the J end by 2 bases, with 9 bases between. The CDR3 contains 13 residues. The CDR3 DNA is TGTGCCAGCAGCCGCGGGGGAAACACTGAAGCTTTCTTT. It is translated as CASSRGGNTEAFF.

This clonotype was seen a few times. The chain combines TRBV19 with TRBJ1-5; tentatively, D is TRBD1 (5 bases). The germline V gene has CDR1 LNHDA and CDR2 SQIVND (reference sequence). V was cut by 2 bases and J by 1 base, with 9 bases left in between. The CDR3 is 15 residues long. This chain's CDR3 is CASSIIPGSNQPQHF. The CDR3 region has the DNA TGTGCCAGTAGTATAATCCCAGGGAGCAATCAGCCCCAGCATTTT.

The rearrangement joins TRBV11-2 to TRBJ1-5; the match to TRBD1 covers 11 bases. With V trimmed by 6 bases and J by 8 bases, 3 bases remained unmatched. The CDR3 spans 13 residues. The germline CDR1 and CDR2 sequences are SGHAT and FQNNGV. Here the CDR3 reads CASRGQGAEPQHF. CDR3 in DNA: TGTGCCAGCAGAGGACAGGGGGCTGAGCCCCAGCATTTT.

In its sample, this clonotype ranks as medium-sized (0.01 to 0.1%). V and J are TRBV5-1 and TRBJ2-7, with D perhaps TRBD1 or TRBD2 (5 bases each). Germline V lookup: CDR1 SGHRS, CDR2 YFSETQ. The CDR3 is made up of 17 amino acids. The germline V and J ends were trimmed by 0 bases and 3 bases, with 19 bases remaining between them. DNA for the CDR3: TGCGCCAGCAGCTTGGCCGTTCGGAGAGGGGACCACTACGAGCAGTACTTC. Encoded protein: CASSLAVRRGDHYEQYF.

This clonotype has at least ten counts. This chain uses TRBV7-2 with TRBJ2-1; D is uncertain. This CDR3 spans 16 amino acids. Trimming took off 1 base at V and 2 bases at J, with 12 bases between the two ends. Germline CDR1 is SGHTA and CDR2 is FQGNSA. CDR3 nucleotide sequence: TGTGCCAGCAGCTTAGTACCGACATCGGCCTACAATGAGCAGTTCTTC. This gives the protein CASSLVPTSAYNEQFF.

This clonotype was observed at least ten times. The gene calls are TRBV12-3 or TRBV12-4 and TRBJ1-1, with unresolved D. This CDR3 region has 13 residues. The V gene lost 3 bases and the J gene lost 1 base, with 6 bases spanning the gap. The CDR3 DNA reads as TGTGCCAGCAGTTTGCTAGAGAACACTGAAGCTTTCTTT. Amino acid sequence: CASSLLENTEAFF.

CDR3 amino acids: CASSAETTDTQYF. For the CDR3, the DNA is TGTGCCAGCAGCGCCGAGACCACAGATACGCAGTATTTT. V is TRBV9 and J is TRBJ2-3; D not certain. CDR3 length: 13 residues. V was shortened by 3 bases and J by 2 bases, with 7 bases between the two germline ends. Per the germline V gene, CDR1 is SGDLS and CDR2 is YYNGEE.

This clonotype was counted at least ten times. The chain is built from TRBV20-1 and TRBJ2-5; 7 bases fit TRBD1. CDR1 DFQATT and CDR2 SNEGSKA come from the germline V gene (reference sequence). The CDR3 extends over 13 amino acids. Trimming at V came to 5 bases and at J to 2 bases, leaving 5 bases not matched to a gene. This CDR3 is CSAYSDRQETQYF. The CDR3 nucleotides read TGCAGTGCTTATTCGGACAGGCAAGAGACCCAGTACTTC.

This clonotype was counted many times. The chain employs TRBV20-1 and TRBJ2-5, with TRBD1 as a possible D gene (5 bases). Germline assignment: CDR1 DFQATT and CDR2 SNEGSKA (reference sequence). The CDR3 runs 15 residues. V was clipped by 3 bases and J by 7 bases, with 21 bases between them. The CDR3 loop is CSASVFAVLQGTQYF. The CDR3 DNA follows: TGCAGTGCTAGCGTTTTTGCGGTACTCCAGGGGACCCAGTACTTC.

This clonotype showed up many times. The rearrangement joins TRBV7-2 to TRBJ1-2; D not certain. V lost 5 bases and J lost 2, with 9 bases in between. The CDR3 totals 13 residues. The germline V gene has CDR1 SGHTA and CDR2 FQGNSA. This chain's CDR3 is CASSPQTNYGYTF. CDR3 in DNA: TGTGCCAGCAGCCCCCAAACGAACTATGGCTACACCTTC.

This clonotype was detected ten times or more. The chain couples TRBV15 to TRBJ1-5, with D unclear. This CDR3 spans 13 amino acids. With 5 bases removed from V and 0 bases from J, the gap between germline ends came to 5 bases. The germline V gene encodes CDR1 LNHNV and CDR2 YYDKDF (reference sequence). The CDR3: CATSENSNQPQHF. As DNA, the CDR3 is TGTGCCACCAGCGAAAATAGCAATCAGCCCCAGCATTTT.

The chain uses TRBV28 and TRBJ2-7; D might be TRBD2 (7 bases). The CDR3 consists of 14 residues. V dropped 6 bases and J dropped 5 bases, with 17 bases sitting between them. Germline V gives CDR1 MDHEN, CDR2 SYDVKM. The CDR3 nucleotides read TGTGCCAGCAGGGTCCCGAGGGGGGGGCACGAGCAGTACTTC. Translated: CASRVPRGGHEQYF.

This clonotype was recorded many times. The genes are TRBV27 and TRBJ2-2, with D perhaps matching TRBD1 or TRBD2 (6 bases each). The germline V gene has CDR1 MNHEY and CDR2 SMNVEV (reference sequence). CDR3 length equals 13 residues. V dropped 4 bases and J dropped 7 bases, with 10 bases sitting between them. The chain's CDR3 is CASSWGAGGELFF. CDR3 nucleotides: TGTGCCAGCAGTTGGGGGGCGGGCGGGGAGCTGTTTTTT.

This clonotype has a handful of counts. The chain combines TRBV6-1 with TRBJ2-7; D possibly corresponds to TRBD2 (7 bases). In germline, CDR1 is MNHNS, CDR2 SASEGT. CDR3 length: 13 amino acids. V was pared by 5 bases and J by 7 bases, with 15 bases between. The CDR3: CASSRGAGGEQYF. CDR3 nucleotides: TGTGCCAGCAGTCGGGGGGCCGGGGGAGAGCAGTACTTC.

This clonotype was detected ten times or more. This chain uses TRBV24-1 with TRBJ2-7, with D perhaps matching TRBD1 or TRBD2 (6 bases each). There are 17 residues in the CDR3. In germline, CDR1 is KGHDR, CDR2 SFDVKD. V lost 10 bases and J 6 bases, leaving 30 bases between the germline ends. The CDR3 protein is CATSFGLLLGGGREQYF. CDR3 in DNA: TGTGCCACAAGTTTTGGATTGTTGTTAGGGGGAGGTCGCGAGCAGTACTTC.

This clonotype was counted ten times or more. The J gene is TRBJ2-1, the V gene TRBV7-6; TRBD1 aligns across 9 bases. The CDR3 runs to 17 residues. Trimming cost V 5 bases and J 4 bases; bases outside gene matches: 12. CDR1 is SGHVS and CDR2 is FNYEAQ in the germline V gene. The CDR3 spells CASSPSAGTGIYNEQFF. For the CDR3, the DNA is TGTGCCAGCAGCCCATCTGCCGGGACAGGGATTTACAATGAGCAGTTCTTC.

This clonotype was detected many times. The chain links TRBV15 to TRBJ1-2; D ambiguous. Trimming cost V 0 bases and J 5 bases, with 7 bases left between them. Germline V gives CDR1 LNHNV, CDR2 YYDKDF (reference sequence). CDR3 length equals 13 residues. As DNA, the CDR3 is TGTGCCACCAGCAGAGATTTCATTTATGGCTACACCTTC. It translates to CATSRDFIYGYTF.

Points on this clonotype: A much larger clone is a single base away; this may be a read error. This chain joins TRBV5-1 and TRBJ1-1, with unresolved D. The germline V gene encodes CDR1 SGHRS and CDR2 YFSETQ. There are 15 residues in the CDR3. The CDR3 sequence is CASSSGGYVNTEASF. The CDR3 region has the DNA TGCGCCAGCAGCTCGGGAGGGTACGTGAACACTGAAGCTTCCTTT.

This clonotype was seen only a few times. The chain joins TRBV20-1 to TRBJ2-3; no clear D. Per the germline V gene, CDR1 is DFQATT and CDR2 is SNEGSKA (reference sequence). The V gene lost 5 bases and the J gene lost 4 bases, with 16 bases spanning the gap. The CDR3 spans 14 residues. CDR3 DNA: TGCAGTGCTGTCGCTCTACGAACCCCAGATACGCAGTATTTT. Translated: CSAVALRTPDTQYF.

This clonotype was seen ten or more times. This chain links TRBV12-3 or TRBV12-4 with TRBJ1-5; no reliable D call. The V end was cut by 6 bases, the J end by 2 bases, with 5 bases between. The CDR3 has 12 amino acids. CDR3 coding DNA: TGTGCCAGCAGCGAAGGCAATCAGCCCCAGCATTTT. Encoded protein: CASSEGNQPQHF.

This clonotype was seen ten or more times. The CDR3 sequence: CASSQPGALGTEAFF. CDR3 coding DNA: TGTGCCAGCAGCCAGCCCGGGGCCCTCGGCACTGAAGCTTTCTTT. This chain links TRBV11-1 with TRBJ1-1; possibly TRBD1 for D (5 bases). The germline V gene has CDR1 SGHAT and CDR2 FQDESV (reference sequence). V lost 5 bases and J lost 4, with 17 bases in between. The CDR3 extends over 15 amino acids.

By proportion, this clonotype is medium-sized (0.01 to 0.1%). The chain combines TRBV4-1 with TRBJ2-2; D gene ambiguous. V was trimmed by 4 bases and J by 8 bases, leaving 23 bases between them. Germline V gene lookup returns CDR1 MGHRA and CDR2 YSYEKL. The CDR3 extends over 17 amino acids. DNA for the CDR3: TGCGCCAGCAGCCGCACAAGATGGGTTGGCCCGGAGGGGGAGCTGTTTTTT. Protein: CASSRTRWVGPEGELFF.

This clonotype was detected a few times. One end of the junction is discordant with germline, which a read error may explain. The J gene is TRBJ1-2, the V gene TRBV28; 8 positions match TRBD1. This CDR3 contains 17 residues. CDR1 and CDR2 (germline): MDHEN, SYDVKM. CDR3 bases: TGTGCCAGCAGTACCCGAGGCAGGGGGCATACTAACTATGGCGACACCTTC. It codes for CASSTRGRGHTNYGDTF.

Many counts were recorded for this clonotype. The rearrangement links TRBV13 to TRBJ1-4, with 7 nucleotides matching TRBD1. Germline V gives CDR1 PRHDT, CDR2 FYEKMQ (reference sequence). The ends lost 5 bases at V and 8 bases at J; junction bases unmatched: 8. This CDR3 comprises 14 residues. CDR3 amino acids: CASSLWDRGEKLFF. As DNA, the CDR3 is TGTGCCAGCAGCCTCTGGGACAGAGGGGAAAAACTGTTTTTT.

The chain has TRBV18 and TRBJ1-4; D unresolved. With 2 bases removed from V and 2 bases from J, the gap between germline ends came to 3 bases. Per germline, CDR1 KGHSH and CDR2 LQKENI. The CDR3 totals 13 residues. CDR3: CASSPGTNEKLFF. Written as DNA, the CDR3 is TGTGCCAGCTCACCAGGGACTAATGAAAAACTGTTTTTT.

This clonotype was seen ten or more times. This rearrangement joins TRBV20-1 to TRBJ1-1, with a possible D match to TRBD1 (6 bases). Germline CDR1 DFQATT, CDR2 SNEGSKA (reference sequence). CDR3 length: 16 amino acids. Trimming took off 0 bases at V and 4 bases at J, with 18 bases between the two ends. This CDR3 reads CSARDLRGGPGTEAFF. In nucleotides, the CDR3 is TGCAGTGCTAGAGACCTCAGGGGCGGCCCGGGCACTGAAGCTTTCTTT.